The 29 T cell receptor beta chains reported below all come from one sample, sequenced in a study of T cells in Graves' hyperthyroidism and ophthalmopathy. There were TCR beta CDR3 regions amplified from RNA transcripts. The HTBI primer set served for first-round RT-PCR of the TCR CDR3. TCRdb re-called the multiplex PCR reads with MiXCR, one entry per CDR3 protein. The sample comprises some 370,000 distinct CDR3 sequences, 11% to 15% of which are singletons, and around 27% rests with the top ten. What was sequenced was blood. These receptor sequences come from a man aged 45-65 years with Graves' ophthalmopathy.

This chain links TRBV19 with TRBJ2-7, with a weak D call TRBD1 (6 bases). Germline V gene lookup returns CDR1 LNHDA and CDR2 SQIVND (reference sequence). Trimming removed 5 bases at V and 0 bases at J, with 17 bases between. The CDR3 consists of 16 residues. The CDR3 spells CASSPSTGVRSYEQYF. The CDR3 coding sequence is TGTGCCAGTAGTCCATCGACAGGTGTACGCTCCTACGAGCAGTACTTC.

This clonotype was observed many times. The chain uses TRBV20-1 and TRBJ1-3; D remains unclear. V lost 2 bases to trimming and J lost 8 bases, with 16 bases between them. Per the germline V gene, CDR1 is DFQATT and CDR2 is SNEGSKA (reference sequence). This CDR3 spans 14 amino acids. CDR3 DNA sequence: TGCAGTGCTAGACCGGGAACCTATGGGCACACCATATATTTT. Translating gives CSARPGTYGHTIYF.

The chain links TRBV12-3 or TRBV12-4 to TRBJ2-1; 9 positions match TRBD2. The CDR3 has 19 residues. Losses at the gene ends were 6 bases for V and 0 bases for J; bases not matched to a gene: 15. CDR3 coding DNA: TGTGCCAGCAGAAGCCTGGCTAGCGGGGAGTGGGGCTCCTACAATGAGCAGTTCTTC. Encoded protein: CASRSLASGEWGSYNEQFF.

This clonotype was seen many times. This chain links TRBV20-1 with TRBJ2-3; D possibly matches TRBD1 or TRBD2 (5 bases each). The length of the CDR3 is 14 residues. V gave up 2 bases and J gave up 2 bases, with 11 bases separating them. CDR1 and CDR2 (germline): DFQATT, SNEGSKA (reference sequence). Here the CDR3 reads CSARLGAATDTQYF. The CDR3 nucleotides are TGCAGTGCTAGACTCGGGGCAGCCACAGATACGCAGTATTTT.

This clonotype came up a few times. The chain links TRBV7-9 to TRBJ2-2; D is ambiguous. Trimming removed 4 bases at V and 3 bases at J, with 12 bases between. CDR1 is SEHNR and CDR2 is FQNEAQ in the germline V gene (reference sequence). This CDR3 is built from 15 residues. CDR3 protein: CASSSVKKDTGELFF. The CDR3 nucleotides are TGTGCCAGCAGCTCAGTAAAAAAGGACACCGGGGAGCTGTTTTTT.

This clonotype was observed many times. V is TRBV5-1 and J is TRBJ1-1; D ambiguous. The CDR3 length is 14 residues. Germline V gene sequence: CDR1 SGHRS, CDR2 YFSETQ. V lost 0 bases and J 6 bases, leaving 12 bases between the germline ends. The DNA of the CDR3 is TGCGCCAGCAGCTTGGACGTCGGCGCGGCTGAAGCTTTCTTT. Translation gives CASSLDVGAAEAFF.

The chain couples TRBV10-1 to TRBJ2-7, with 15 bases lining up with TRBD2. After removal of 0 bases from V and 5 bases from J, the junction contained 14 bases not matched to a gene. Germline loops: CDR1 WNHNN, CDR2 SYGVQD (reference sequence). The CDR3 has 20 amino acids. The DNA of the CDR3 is TGCGCCAGCAGTGAGTCTCTCCGGACTAGCGGGAGGGCCGGGCGGAACGAGCAGTACTTC. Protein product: CASSESLRTSGRAGRNEQYF.

CDR3 in amino acids: CATSDAVGEETQYF. CDR3 DNA: TGTGCCACCAGTGATGCCGTGGGGGAAGAGACCCAGTACTTC. V is TRBV24-1 and J is TRBJ2-5; D is possibly TRBD1 or TRBD2 (5 bases each). Trimming cost V 3 bases and J 3 bases, with 10 bases left between them. This CDR3 contains 14 residues. Germline assignment: CDR1 KGHDR and CDR2 SFDVKD.

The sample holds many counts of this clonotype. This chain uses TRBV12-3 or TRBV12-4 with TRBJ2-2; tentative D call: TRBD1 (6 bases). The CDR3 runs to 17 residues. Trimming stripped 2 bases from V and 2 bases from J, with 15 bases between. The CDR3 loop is CASSLSGPGANTGELFF. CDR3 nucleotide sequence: TGTGCCAGCAGTTTATCGGGCCCAGGGGCAAACACCGGGGAGCTGTTTTTT.

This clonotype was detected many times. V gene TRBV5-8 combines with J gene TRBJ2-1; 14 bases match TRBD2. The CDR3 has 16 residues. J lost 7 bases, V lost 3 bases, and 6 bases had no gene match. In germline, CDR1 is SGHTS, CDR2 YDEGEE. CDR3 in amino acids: CASSWRLAGGRNEQFF. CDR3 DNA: TGTGCCAGCAGCTGGAGACTAGCGGGAGGGAGGAATGAGCAGTTCTTC.

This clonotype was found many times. CDR3 region: CASSQDRGYEQYF. As DNA, the CDR3 is TGTGCCAGCAGCCAGGACAGGGGTTACGAGCAGTACTTC. This chain connects TRBV7-9 to TRBJ2-7; 9 bases match TRBD1. This CDR3 has 13 amino acids. Germline V gene sequence: CDR1 SEHNR, CDR2 FQNEAQ (reference sequence). Trimming removed 5 bases from V and 4 bases from J; junction bases left unmatched: 3.

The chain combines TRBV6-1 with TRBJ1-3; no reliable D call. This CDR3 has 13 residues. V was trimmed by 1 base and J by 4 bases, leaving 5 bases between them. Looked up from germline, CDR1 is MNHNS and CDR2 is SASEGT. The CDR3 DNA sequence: TGTGCCAGCAGTGAAGGAATCGGAAACACCATATATTTT. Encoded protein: CASSEGIGNTIYF.

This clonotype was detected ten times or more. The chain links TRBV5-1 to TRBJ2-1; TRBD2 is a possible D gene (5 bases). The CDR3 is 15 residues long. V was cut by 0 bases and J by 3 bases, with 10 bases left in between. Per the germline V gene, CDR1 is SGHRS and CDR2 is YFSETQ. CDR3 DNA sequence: TGCGCCAGCAGCTTGGCCCGAGCGGACTACAATGAGCAGTTCTTC. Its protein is CASSLARADYNEQFF.

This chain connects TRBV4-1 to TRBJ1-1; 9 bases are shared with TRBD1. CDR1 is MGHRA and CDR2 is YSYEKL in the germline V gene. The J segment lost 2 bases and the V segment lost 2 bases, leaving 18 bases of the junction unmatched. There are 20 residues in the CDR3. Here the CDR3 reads CASSQPGQGVWANINTEAFF. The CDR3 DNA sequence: TGCGCCAGCAGCCAACCGGGACAGGGAGTTTGGGCGAACATAAACACTGAAGCTTTCTTT.

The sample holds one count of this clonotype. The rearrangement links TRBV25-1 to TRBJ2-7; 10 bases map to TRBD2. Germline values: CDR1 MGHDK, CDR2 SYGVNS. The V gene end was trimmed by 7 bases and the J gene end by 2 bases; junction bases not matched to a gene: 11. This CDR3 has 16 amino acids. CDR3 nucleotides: TGTGCCAGCACTCCGACCACACTAGCGGGGCCCTACGAGCAGTACTTC. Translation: CASTPTTLAGPYEQYF.

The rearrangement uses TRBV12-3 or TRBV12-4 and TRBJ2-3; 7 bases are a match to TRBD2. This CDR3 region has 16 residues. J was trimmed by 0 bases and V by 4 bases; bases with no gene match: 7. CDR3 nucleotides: TGTGCCAGCAGTTACTATAGCGGGCTTAGCACAGATACGCAGTATTTT. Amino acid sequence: CASSYYSGLSTDTQYF.

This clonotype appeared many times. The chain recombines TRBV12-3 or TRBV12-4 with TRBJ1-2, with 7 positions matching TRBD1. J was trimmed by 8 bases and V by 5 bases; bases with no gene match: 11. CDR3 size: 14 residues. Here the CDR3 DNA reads TGTGCCAGCAGTCCAGGGACAGACCCTTACGGCTACACCTTC. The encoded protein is CASSPGTDPYGYTF.

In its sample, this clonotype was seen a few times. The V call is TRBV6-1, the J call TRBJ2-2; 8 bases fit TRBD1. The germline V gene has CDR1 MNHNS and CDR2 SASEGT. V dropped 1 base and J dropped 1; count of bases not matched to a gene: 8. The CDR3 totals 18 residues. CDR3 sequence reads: CASSEVRGTGRNTGELFF. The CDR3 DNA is TGTGCCAGCAGTGAAGTTCGTGGGACAGGAAGGAACACCGGGGAGCTGTTTTTT.

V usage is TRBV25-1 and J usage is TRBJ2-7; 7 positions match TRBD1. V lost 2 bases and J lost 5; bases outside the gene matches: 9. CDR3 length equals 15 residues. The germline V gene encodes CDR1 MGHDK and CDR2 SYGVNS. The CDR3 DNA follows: TGTGCCAGCAGTGAAGTACAGGGGTTCGACCACGAGCAGTACTTC. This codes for CASSEVQGFDHEQYF.

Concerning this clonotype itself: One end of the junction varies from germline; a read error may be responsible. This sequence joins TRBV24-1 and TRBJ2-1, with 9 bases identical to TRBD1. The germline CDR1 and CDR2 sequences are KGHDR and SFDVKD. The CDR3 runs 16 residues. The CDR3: CATGDLTGGDYNEQFF. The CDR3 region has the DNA TGTGCCACCGGTGATCTGACAGGGGGTGATTACAATGAGCAGTTCTTC.

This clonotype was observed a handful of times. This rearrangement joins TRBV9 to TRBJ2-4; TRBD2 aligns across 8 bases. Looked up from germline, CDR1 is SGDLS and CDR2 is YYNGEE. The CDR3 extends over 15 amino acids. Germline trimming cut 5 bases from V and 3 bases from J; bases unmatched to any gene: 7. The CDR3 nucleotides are TGTGCCAGCAGAAAGCGGGAGCCGGTCAAAAACATTCAGTACTTC. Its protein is CASRKREPVKNIQYF.

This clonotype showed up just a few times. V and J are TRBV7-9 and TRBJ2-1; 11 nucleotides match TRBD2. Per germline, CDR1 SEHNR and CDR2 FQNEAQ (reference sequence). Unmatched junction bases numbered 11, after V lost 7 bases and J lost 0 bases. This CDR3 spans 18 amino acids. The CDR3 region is CASNSGLAEYSSYNEQFF. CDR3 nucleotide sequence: TGTGCCAGCAACTCGGGACTAGCGGAATACAGCTCCTACAATGAGCAGTTCTTC.

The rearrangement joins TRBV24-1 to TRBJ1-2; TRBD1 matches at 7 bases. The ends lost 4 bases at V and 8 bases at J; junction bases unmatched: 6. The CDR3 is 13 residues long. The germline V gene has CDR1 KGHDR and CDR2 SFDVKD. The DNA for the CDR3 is TGTGCCACCAGTGAGACAGGGTCGGGCGGCTACACCTTC. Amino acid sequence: CATSETGSGGYTF.

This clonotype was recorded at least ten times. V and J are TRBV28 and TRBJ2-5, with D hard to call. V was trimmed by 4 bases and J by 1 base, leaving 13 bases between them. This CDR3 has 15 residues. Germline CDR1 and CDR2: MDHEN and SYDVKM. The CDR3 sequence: CASSSPQRGQETQYF. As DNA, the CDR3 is TGTGCCAGCAGTTCCCCTCAGAGAGGCCAAGAGACCCAGTACTTC.

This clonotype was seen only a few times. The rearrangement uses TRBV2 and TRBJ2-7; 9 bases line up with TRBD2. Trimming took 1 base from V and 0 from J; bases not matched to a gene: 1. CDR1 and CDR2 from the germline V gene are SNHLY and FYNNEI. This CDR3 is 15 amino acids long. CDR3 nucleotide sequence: TGTGCCAGCAGTGAAGTAGCGGGGGTCTCCTACGAGCAGTACTTC. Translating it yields CASSEVAGVSYEQYF.

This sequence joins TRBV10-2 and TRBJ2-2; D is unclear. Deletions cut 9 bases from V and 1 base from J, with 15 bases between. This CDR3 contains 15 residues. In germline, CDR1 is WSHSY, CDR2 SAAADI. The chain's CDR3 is CASWSNRQNTGELFF. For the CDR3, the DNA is TGCGCCAGTTGGTCTAATAGACAGAACACCGGGGAGCTGTTTTTT.

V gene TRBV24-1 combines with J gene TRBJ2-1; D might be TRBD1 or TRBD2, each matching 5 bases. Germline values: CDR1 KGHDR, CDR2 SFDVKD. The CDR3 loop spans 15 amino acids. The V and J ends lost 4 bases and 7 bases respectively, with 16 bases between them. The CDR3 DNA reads TGTGCCACCAGTGACCCGGGACCTCCTGGAAATGAGCAGTTCTTC. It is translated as CATSDPGPPGNEQFF.

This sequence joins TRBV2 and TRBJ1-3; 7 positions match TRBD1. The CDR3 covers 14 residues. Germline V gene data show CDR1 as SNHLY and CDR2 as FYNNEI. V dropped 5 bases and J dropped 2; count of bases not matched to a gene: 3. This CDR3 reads CASSQGGAGNTIYF. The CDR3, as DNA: TGTGCCAGCAGTCAAGGGGGCGCTGGAAACACCATATATTTT.

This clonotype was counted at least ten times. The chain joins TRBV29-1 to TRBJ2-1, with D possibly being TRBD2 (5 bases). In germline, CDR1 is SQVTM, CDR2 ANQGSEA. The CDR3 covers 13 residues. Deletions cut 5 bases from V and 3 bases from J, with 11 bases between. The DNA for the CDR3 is TGCAGCGTTCCGGTACGGGGCTACAATGAGCAGTTCTTC. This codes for CSVPVRGYNEQFF.